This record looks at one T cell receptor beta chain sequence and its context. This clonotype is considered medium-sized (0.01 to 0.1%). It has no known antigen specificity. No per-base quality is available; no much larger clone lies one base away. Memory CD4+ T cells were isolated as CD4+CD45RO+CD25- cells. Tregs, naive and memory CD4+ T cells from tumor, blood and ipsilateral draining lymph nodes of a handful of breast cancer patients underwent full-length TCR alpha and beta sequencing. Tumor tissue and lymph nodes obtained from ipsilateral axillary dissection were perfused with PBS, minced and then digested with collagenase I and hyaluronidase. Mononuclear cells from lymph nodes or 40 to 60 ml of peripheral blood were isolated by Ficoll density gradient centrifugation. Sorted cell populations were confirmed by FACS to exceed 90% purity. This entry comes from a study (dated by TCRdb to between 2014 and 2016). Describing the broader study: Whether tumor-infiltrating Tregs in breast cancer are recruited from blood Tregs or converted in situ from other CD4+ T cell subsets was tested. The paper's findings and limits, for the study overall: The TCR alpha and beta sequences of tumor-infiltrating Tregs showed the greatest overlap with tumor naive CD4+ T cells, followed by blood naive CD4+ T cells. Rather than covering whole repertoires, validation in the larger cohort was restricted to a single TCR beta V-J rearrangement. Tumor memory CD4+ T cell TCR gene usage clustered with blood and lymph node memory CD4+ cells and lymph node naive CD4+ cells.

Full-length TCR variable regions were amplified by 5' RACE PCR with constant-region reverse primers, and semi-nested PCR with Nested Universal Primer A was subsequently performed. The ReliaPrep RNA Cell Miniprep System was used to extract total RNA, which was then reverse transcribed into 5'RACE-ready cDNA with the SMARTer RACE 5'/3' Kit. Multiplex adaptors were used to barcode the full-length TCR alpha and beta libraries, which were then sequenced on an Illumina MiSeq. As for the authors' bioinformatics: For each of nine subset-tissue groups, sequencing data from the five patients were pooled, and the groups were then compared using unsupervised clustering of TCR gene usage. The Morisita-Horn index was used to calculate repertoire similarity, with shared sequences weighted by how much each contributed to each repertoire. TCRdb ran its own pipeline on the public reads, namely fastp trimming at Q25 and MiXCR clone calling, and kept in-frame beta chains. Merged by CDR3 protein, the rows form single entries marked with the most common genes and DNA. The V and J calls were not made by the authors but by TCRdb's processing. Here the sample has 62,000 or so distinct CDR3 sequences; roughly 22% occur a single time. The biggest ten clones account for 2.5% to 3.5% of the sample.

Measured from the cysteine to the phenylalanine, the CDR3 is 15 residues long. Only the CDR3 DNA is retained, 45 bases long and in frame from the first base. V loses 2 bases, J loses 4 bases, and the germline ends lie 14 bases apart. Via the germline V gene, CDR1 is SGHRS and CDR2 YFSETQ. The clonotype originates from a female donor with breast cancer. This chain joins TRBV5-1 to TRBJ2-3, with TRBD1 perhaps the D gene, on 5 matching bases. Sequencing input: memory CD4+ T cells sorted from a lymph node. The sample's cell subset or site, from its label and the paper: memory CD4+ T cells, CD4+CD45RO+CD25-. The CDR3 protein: CASSLDSNHADTQYF. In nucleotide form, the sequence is TGCGCCAGCAGCTTAGACAGCAATCACGCAGATACGCAGTATTTT.